This TCR beta chain emerged from a study of blood T cell repertoires in COVID-19. Study as a whole: The analysed material was cDNA or gDNA that came from T cells, B-cell-depleted T cells, or PBMCs.

Allocation to cohorts depended on clinical history reported by the participants. Cohort 3 recovery required two negative PCRs, clearance, or symptom resolution. The germline CDR1 and CDR2 sequences are LGHNA and YNFKEQ. V was pared by 0 bases and J by 4 bases, with 7 bases of the junction left unmatched. The CDR3 is 17 amino acids. The authors' processing: Cell counts per sample came from amplifying reference gene primers. Measured with immunoSEQ multiplex PCR; TCRdb has only the in-frame clones, and not every one. Clone size and V and J calls were adopted from that table, with D and trimming inferred from the DNA. The repertoire includes 200,000 to 250,000 clones, 82% of them detected once, and 15% sits in the top ten.

This chain links TRBV4-2 with TRBJ1-5; TRBD1 aligns across 9 bases. The origin of this receptor is a man aged 40-49 years who had recovered from COVID-19. Sequenced sample: PBMCs or T cells enriched from blood (not recorded which). The CDR3 protein is CASSQDPPGQGNQPQHF. The CDR3, as DNA: TGTGCCAGCAGCCAAGACCCGCCGGGACAGGGAAATCAGCCCCAGCATTTT.